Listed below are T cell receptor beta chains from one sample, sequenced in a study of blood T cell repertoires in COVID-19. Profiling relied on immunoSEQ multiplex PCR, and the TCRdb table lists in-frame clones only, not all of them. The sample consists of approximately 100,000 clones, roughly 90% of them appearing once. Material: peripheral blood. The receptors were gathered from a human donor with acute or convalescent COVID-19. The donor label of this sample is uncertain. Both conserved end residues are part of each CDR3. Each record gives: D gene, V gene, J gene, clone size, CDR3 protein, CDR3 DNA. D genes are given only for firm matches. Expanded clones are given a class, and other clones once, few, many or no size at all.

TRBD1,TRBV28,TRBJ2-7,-,CASTPGTGFSYEQYF,TGTGCCAGCACCCCCGGGACAGGCTTTTCCTACGAGCAGTACTTC
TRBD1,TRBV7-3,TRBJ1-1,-,CASSLSGGTEAFF,TGTGCCAGCAGCTTATCAGGGGGCACTGAAGCTTTCTTT
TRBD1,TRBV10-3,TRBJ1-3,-,CAIRDSSAGTGGNTIYF,TGTGCCATCAGAGACTCCTCCGCCGGGACAGGGGGAAACACCATATATTTT
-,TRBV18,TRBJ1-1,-,CASSPQGGFTEAFF,TGTGCCAGCTCACCACAGGGGGGGTTCACTGAAGCTTTCTTT
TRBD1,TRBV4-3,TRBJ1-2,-,CASSQATGGIGYGYTF,TGCGCCAGCAGCCAAGCAACAGGGGGCATTGGCTATGGCTACACCTTC
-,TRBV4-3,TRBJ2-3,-,CASSQDFGRGRPTSTDTQYF,TGCGCCAGCAGCCAAGATTTCGGTCGGGGGAGGCCCACGAGCACAGATACGCAGTATTTT
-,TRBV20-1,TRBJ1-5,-,CSAEGGQPQHF,TGCAGTGCTGAGGGGGGGCAGCCCCAGCATTTT
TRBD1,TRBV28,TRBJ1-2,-,CASSLSGADRGRGYTF,TGTGCCAGCAGTTTATCAGGCGCGGACAGGGGCAGGGGCTACACCTTC
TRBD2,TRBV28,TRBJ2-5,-,CASSLVPGLAGSVETQYF,TGTGCCAGCAGTTTAGTACCGGGGCTAGCGGGATCAGTGGAGACCCAGTACTTC
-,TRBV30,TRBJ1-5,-,CAWGLGQPQHF,TGTGCCTGGGGCCTAGGACAGCCCCAGCATTTT
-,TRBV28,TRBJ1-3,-,CASSLSGGAVGNTIYF,TGTGCCAGCAGTTTATCGGGGGGCGCGGTTGGAAACACCATATATTTT
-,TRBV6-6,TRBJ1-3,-,CATSGSGNTIYF,TGTGCCACATCAGGGTCTGGAAACACCATATATTTT
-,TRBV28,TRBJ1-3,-,CASSLGGTSGNTIYF,TGTGCCAGCAGTTTAGGCGGGACCTCTGGAAACACCATATATTTT
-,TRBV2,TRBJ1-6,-,CASSEQDSYNSPLHF,TGTGCCAGCAGTGAGCAGGACAGTTATAATTCACCCCTCCACTTT
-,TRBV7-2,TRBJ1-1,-,CASSLGPGSPMENTEAFF,TGTGCCAGCAGCCTCGGGCCAGGGTCACCTATGGAGAACACTGAAGCTTTCTTT
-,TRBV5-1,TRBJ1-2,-,CASSSQGYGYTF,TGCGCCAGCAGCTCCCAGGGGTATGGCTACACCTTC
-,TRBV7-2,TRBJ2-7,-,CASSLGGGSAYEQYF,TGTGCCAGCAGCTTAGGTGGGGGGTCCGCCTACGAGCAGTACTTC
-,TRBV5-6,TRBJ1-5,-,CASSSGEGLGNQPQHF,TGTGCCAGCAGCTCTGGAGAGGGTCTCGGCAATCAGCCCCAGCATTTT
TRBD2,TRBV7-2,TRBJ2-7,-,CASGQLAGDEQYF,TGTGCCAGCGGCCAACTAGCGGGCGACGAGCAGTACTTC
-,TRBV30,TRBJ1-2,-,CAWSLSVGYTF,TGTGCCTGGAGTCTGAGTGTGGGCTACACCTTC
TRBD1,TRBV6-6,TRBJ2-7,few,CASSATGQTYEQYF,TGTGCCAGCAGTGCAACGGGACAGACCTACGAGCAGTACTTC
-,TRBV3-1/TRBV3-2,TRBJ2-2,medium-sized,CASSQGTGVGELFF,TGTGCCAGCAGCCAAGGGACGGGAGTAGGGGAGCTGTTTTTT
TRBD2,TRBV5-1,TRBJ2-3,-,CASSLGSGGASDTQYF,TGCGCCAGCAGCTTGGGTAGCGGGGGGGCTTCAGATACGCAGTATTTT
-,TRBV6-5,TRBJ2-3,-,CASSPPIRDTQYF,TGTGCCAGCAGTCCTCCTATCCGAGATACGCAGTATTTT
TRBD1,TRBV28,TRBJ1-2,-,CASTLGRGHGYGYTF,TGTGCCAGCACTCTCGGAAGGGGGCATGGCTATGGCTACACCTTC
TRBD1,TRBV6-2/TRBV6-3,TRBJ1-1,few,CASSYRGLRGTEAFF,TGTGCCAGCAGTTACAGGGGGCTGCGGGGCACTGAAGCTTTCTTT
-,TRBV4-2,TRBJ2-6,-,CASSQGSLHHLSGANVLTF,TGTGCCAGCAGCCAAGGTTCGCTCCATCACCTATCTGGGGCCAACGTCCTGACTTTC
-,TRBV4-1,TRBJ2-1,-,CASSQGPRGSGQFF,TGCGCCAGCAGCCAAGGCCCCCGGGGGAGCGGGCAGTTCTTC
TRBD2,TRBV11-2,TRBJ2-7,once,CASSLDDSGGAPPLVNEQYF,TGTGCCAGCAGCTTAGATGATAGCGGGGGGGCCCCTCCCTTGGTTAACGAGCAGTACTTC
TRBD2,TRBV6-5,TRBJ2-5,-,CASSYHTSGETQYF,TGTGCCAGCAGTTACCATACTAGCGGAGAGACCCAGTACTTC
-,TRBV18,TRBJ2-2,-,CASSPRLAMNTGELFF,TGTGCCAGCTCACCTCGGCTAGCGATGAACACCGGGGAGCTGTTTTTT
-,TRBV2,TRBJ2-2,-,CASRPDYLTTGELFF,TGTGCCAGCAGACCGGACTACCTTACGACCGGGGAGCTGTTTTTT
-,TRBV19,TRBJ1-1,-,CATSGGLALEAFF,TGTGCCACCAGCGGGGGGCTAGCACTTGAAGCTTTCTTT
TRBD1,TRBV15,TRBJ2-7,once,CATSRQRTGASYEQYF,TGTGCCACCAGCAGACAAAGGACAGGGGCGTCCTACGAGCAGTACTTC
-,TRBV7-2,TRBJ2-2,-,CASSLGGSGKTGELFF,TGTGCCAGCAGCTTAGGGGGTAGCGGAAAGACCGGGGAGCTGTTTTTT
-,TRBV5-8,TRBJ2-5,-,CASSLNKQETQYF,TGTGCCAGCAGCTTGAACAAGCAAGAGACCCAGTACTTC
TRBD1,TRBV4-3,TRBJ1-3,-,CASSQEEGTGVAGNTIYF,TGCGCCAGCAGCCAAGAAGAGGGGACAGGCGTCGCTGGAAACACCATATATTTT
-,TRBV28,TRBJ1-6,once,CASVTQGNSPLHF,TGTGCCAGCGTTACCCAGGGCAATTCACCCCTCCACTTT
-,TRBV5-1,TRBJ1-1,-,CASSSQGNTEAFF,TGCGCCAGCAGCTCCCAGGGGAACACTGAAGCTTTCTTT
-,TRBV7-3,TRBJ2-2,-,CASSSYTGELFF,TGTGCCAGCAGCTCCTACACCGGGGAGCTGTTTTTT
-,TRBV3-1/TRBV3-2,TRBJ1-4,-,CASSQGLTHEKLFF,TGTGCCAGCAGCCAAGGGCTCACCCATGAAAAACTGTTTTTT
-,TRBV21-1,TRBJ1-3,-,CASSKDETEGISGNTIYF,TGTGCCAGCAGCAAAGATGAGACAGAAGGGATCTCTGGAAACACCATATATTTT
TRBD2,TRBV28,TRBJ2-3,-,CASSPGDGRNTQYF,TGTGCCAGCAGTCCAGGTGACGGGAGGAATACGCAGTATTTT
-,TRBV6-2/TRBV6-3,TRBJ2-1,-,CASSYWAGSYNEQFF,TGTGCCAGCAGTTACTGGGCGGGATCCTACAATGAGCAGTTCTTC